This TCR beta chain was identified during a study of cytomegalovirus exposure and HLA in healthy donors. Overall study results and limits: There were a few CMV-associated chains whose specificity for CMV antigens was confirmed in vitro.

The CDR3 is 15 residues long. The V gene's germline CDR1 is MNHEY and CDR2 SMNVEV (reference sequence). V was pared by 5 bases and J by 5 bases, with 8 bases of the junction left unmatched. Assay used: immunoSEQ multiplex PCR; TCRdb lists only in-frame clones, some missing. The data show about 400,000 clones, with 80% to 90% seen just once and under 0.9% held by the top ten. With respect to this clone: The antigen remains unidentified.

The donors were in the approximately 120-subject validation cohort, distinct from the approximately 700-subject first cohort. J is TRBJ2-1 and V is TRBV27; 8 nucleotides match TRBD1. Sequencing input: PBMCs. The sequence came from a young woman in good health and CMV-seronegative. The CDR3 bases are TGTGCCAGCAGTAAGACAGGGGTTTTGAACAATGAGCAGTTCTTC. It encodes CASSKTGVLNNEQFF.